This T cell receptor (beta chain) was documented in a study of metastatic and nonmetastatic thyroid tumors (dated by TCRdb to the early 2020s). As for the study more broadly: For patients with malignant and with benign thyroid disease, the researchers compared repertoires between peripheral blood samples and tumor or nodule tissue samples.

V is shortened by 1 base, J by 0 bases, and the region joining them spans 9 bases. CDR1 is given as SQVTM and CDR2 as ANQGSEA, both from the germline V gene. Including cysteine and phenylalanine, the CDR3 has 15 amino acids. Just CDR3 DNA is preserved here, 45 bases in frame from base 1. No treatment had been received by any patient before thyroid surgery. Using T-cell receptor beta sequencing, the study looked back at clinical samples from patients collected from the early 2010s to the late 2010s. Libraries were made using PCR. These reads were obtained on an Illumina HiSeq 4000. High-throughput sequencing was used to profile the CDR3 region of the TCR beta-chain in every patient. Per the authors' processing: Drawing on CDR3 differences between clinicopathological groups, the researchers built a classifier meant to tell apart patients with distant-metastatic papillary thyroid cancer. To measure repertoire diversity the researchers used the Shannon index, while the Morisita-Horn index served to gauge how similar the tumor and blood repertoires were. The public reads were quality trimmed at Q25 with fastp and then assembled into clones with MiXCR by TCRdb, keeping productive beta chains. V and J calls and clone size were set by TCRdb, not the authors. The sample table records 23,000 or so clones; 20% to 25% of these occur just once. Together, the top ten hold over 25% of the sample.

General study outcomes and caveats: TCR beta diversity was reported as significantly higher in malignant tumors than in benign nodules, in both blood and tumor samples.

This clone was detected a few times. Its cognate antigen has yet to be identified. No qualities accompany the bases; no much larger clone lies one base away. The V and J genes are TRBV29-1 and TRBJ1-4; no D gene call is confident. The TCR originated in a male donor with papillary thyroid cancer or a benign thyroid nodule (not recorded which). Some clones in this sample may be carry-over from other donors' samples. Sequencing was performed on blood. CDR3 region: CSVEGASSTNEKLFF. The DNA sequence follows: TGCAGCGTTGAAGGGGCGTCGTCAACTAATGAAAAACTGTTTTTT.